This entry lists 6 T cell receptor beta chains sequenced from one sample in a study of early T cells in non-severe SARS-CoV-2 infection. MiXCR, applied by TCRdb to the 5' RACE reads, yields one record per CDR3 protein. The sample has more than 85,000 distinct CDR3 sequences, around 14% seen once. The sample was whole blood. The receptors originated from an adult who was a healthcare worker with PCR-confirmed SARS-CoV-2 infection or an uninfected control (not recorded which).

The V call is TRBV10-3, the J call TRBJ2-3; TRBD1 is a possible D gene (6 bases). From germline, CDR1 is ENHRY and CDR2 SYGVKD. Between the trimmed V and J ends, which lost 6 bases and 2 bases, there was a span of 9 bases. The CDR3 has 13 residues. CDR3 sequence reads: CAIREGDTDTQYF. Here the CDR3 DNA reads TGTGCCATCAGAGAGGGGGACACAGATACGCAGTATTTT.

The chain links TRBV20-1 to TRBJ2-3, with D perhaps TRBD1 or TRBD2 (5 bases each). The CDR3 has 11 amino acids. CDR1 and CDR2 from the germline V gene are DFQATT and SNEGSKA (reference sequence). V dropped 6 bases and J dropped 4 bases, with 8 bases sitting between them. The CDR3 loop reads CSAGRPDTQYF. Here the CDR3 DNA reads TGCAGTGCGGGACGGCCAGATACGCAGTATTTT.

This clonotype was observed many times. The chain uses TRBV3-1 and TRBJ1-1, with D maybe TRBD1 (6 bases). V lost 3 bases to trimming and J lost 1 base, with 9 bases between them. Germline CDR1 is LGHDT and CDR2 is YNNKEL (reference sequence). The CDR3 has 14 amino acids. CDR3 sequence (DNA): TGTGCCAGCAGCCAGCCGGACAGGAACACTGAAGCTTTCTTT. Amino acids: CASSQPDRNTEAFF.

This clonotype was detected many times. This rearrangement joins TRBV29-1 to TRBJ2-7; weak D call: TRBD1 (6 bases). Trimming removed 6 bases at V and 1 base at J, with 10 bases between. In germline, CDR1 is SQVTM, CDR2 ANQGSEA. The CDR3 sequence is 12 residues long. CDR3 amino acids: CSVAQGSYEQYF. The CDR3 coding sequence is TGCAGCGTAGCACAGGGATCCTACGAGCAGTACTTC.

The chain couples TRBV6-5 to TRBJ1-5, with 7 bases aligning to TRBD1. Germline V gene lookup returns CDR1 MNHEY and CDR2 SVGAGI. The trim removed 6 bases at V and 0 bases at J, leaving 5 bases unmatched. This CDR3 has 15 amino acids. This CDR3 reads CASRSTGNSNQPQHF. CDR3 nucleotide sequence: TGTGCCAGCAGATCGACAGGGAATAGCAATCAGCCCCAGCATTTT.

The V call is TRBV11-2, the J call TRBJ1-1, with unresolved D. Germline CDR1 reads SGHAT; CDR2 reads FQNNGV. This CDR3 comprises 14 residues. Trimming shortened V by 5 bases and J by 5 bases, and 15 bases separated the two germline ends. CDR3 loop: CASSVGRYGTEAFF. DNA of the CDR3: TGTGCCAGCAGCGTAGGGAGGTACGGGACTGAAGCTTTCTTT.